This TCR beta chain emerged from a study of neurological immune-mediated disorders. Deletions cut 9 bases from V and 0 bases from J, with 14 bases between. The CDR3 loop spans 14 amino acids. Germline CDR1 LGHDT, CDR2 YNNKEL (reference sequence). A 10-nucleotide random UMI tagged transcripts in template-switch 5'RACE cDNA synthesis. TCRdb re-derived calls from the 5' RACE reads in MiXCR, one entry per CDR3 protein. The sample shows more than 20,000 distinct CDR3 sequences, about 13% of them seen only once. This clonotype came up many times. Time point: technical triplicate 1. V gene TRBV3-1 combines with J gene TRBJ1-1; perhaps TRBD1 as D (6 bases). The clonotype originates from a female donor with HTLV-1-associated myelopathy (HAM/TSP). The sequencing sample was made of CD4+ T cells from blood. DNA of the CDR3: TGTGCCAGTCGTCCGGGACATTTGAACACTGAAGCTTTCTTT. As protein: CASRPGHLNTEAFF. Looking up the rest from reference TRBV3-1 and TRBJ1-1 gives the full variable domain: DTAVSQTPKYLVTQMGNDKSIKCEQNLGHDTMYWYKQDSKKFLKIMFSYNNKELIINETVPNRFSPKSPDKAHLNLHINSLELGDSAVYFCASRPGHLNTEAFFGQGTRLTVV.